This section outlines one T cell receptor beta chain sequence together with its context. The target antigen is unknown. The data are from a study of naive CD8 T cells in extremely preterm neonates. Overall study results and limits: Preterm neonate repertoires were significantly less rich by iChao1 than others. Preterm infants showed shorter CDR3s, fewer N additions and less trimming than older groups.

The CDR3 contains 15 residues. Germline values: CDR1 SGDLS, CDR2 YYNGEE. V lost 4 bases, J lost 2 bases, and 5 bases stayed unmatched. Cord blood came from elective full-term cesareans at 37-41 weeks without labor or membrane rupture. Sorting kept Annexin V-negative CD3+CD8+CD45RA+CCR7+ naive T cells. The data were produced by immunoSEQ multiplex PCR, yet TCRdb's version contains in-frame clones alone and is incomplete. Among about 7,500 clones listed, 98% were seen once. The V and J genes are TRBV9 and TRBJ2-7; 11 nucleotides line up with TRBD1. This TCR was recovered from a newborn in good health. The source material was naive CD8+ T cells from cord blood. DNA of the CDR3: TGTGCCAGCAGCCCCCGGACAGGGGGCCCCTACGAGCAGTACTTC. Translating it yields CASSPRTGGPYEQYF.